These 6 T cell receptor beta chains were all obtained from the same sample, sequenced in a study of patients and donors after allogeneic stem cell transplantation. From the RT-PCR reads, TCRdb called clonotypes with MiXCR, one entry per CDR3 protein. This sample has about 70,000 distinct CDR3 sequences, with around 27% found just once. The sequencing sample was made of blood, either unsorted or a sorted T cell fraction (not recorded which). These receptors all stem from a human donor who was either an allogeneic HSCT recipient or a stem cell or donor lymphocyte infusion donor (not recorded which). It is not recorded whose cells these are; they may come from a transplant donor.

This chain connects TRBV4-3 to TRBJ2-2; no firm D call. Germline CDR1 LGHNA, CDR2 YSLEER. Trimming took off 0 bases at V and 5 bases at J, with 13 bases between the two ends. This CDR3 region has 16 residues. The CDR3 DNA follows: TGCGCCAGCAGCCAAGAAGGGCACATCCGTACCGGGGAGCTGTTTTTT. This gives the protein CASSQEGHIRTGELFF.

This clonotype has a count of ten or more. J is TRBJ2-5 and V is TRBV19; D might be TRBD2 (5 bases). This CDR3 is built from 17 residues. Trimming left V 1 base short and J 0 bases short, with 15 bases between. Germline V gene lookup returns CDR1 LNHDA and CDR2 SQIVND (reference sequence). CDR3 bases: TGTGCCAGTAGTATAGGCGTCGTTGGGAGCTACCAAGAGACCCAGTACTTC. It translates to CASSIGVVGSYQETQYF.

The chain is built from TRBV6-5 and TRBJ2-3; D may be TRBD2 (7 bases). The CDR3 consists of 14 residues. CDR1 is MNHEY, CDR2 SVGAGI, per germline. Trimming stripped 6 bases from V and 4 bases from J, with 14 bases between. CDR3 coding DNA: TGTGCCAGCAGGAGGGGGGGCCCCGCAGATACGCAGTATTTT. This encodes CASRRGGPADTQYF.

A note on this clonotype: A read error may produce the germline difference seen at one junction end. The CDR3 sequence: CASSPRQINQETQYF. The DNA of the CDR3 is TGTGCCAGCAGCCCCAGACAAATAAACCAGGAGACCCAGTACTTC. The V call is TRBV7-8, the J call TRBJ2-5, with D uncertain. Germline values: CDR1 SGHVS, CDR2 FQNEAQ. The CDR3 contains 15 residues.

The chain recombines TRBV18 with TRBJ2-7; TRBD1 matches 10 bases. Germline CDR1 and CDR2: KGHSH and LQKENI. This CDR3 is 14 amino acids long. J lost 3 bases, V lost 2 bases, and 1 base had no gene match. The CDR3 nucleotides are TGTGCCAGCTCACCATGGGACAGGGGCTACGAGCAGTACTTC. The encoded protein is CASSPWDRGYEQYF.

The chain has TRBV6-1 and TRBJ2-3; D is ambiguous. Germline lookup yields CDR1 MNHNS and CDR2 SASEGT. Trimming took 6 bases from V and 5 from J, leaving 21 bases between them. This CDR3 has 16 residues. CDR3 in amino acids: CASRGIVIFPLDTQYF. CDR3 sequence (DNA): TGTGCCAGCAGGGGCATAGTAATTTTCCCGTTAGATACGCAGTATTTT.